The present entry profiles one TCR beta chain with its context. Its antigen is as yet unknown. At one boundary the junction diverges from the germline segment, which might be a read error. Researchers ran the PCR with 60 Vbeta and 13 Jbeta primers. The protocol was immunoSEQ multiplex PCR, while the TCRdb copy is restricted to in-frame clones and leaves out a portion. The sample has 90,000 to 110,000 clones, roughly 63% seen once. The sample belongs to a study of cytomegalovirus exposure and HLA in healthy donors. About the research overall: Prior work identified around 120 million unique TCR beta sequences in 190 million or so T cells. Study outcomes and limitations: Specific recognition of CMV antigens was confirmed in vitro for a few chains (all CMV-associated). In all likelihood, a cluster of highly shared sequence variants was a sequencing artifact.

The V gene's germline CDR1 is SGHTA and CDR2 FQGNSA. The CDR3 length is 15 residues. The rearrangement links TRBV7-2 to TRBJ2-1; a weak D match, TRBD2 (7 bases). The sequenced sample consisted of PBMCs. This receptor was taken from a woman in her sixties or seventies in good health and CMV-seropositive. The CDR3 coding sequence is TGTGCCAGCAGGTTAGGGGGGGGCGCCTACAATGAGCAGTTCTTC. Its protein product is CASRLGGGAYNEQFF.